This paragraph reports one T cell receptor beta chain. Its antigen is not identified. The method was immunoSEQ multiplex PCR; TCRdb's version includes in-frame clones alone and lacks a portion of them. The repertoire holds 100,000 to 150,000 clones, with about 90% as singletons. These data belong to a study of T cell responses to AZD1222 COVID-19 vaccine. Study observations and caveats: Donors in the cohort were predominantly white British and more often female, and clonal diversity was possibly underestimated. Seropositive AZD1222 recipients at baseline numbered only 5 or 6. No repertoire was sampled before or during the peak T cell response, only after it.

The CDR3 covers 13 residues. V gave up 1 base and J gave up 3 bases, with 5 bases separating them. Germline CDR1 is KGHDR and CDR2 is SFDVKD. The chain employs TRBV24-1 and TRBJ1-1; D is unclear. This TCR came from an adult in good health. Material: peripheral blood, obtained on day 0 of AZD1222 vaccination. CDR3: CATSDFRYTEAFF. Written as DNA, the CDR3 is TGTGCCACCAGTGATTTCAGGTACACTGAAGCTTTCTTT.